What follows is one T cell receptor beta chain and its context. The antigen is unknown. Assay: immunoSEQ multiplex PCR; the TCRdb copy retains only in-frame clones and omits some. The table lists more than 90,000 clones, about 82% of them singletons. This CDR3 spans 12 amino acids. The V end lost 2 bases, the J end lost 4 bases, and 6 bases lay between the germline ends. Germline CDR1 is GTSNPN and CDR2 is SVGIG (reference sequence). The data were obtained in a study of T cell responses to AZD1222 COVID-19 vaccine. As for the study in general: Second-dose schedules of about 4 or about 12 weeks were combined.

Study observations and caveats: The donor group comprised mostly white British people and more females; the analysis possibly underestimated clonal diversity.

Source: peripheral blood, taken on day 0 of AZD1222 vaccination. The genes are TRBV30 and TRBJ1-5; D unresolved. This TCR derives from an adult in good health. The CDR3 is CAWSWVNQPQHF. The DNA of the CDR3 is TGTGCCTGGAGTTGGGTAAATCAGCCCCAGCATTTT.